Each of the 24 T cell receptor beta chains below was sequenced from the same sample in a study of cytomegalovirus exposure and HLA in healthy donors. It was with 60 Vbeta and 13 Jbeta primers that the PCR ran. TCRdb's copy holds only in-frame clones and misses some; the assay was immunoSEQ multiplex PCR. The sample has about 280,000 clones, roughly 90% seen once; the top ten hold about 2%. Sequencing input: PBMCs. The receptors shown here come from a woman aged 18 to 35 in good health and CMV-seronegative.

The V and J genes are TRBV7-9 and TRBJ1-2, with TRBD1 as a possible D gene (5 bases). Per germline, CDR1 SEHNR and CDR2 FQNEAQ (reference sequence). This CDR3 comprises 14 residues. V lost 4 bases and J 8 bases, leaving 17 bases between the germline ends. CDR3 in DNA: TGTGCCAGCAGCTCCACCTGGGGCCCTAGGGGCTACACCTTC. This encodes CASSSTWGPRGYTF.

The genes are TRBV4-1 and TRBJ1-2; D is possibly TRBD1 (6 bases). Looked up from germline, CDR1 is MGHRA and CDR2 is YSYEKL. The germline V and J ends were trimmed by 1 base and 6 bases, with 12 bases remaining between them. The CDR3 loop spans 14 amino acids. The CDR3 DNA reads as TGCGCCAGCAGCCAAGTAGCGGGGGCGGATGGCTACACCTTC. Its translation is CASSQVAGADGYTF.

The chain uses TRBV2 and TRBJ2-5, with 7 bases matching TRBD2. V lost 7 bases and J lost 10; bases outside the gene matches: 15. CDR1 and CDR2 from the germline V gene are SNHLY and FYNNEI. The CDR3 loop spans 14 amino acids. CDR3 in amino acids: CASTRGEWAGDQYF. In DNA form, the CDR3 reads TGTGCCAGCACCCGGGGGGAGTGGGCGGGGGACCAGTACTTC.

The rearrangement links TRBV10-3 to TRBJ2-7; 9 nucleotides match TRBD1. The CDR3 runs 15 residues. V gave up 4 bases and J gave up 4 bases; unmatched junction bases: 8. Germline V CDR1 and CDR2: ENHRY, SYGVKD. CDR3 in amino acids: CAISAPGQGIYEQYF. CDR3 bases: TGTGCCATCAGTGCTCCGGGACAGGGTATTTACGAGCAGTACTTC.

Worth noting for this clone: Other nucleotide sequences from this sample produce the same CDR3. CDR3 residues: CASGPGTGSGANVLTF. DNA of the CDR3: TGTGCCAGCGGCCCCGGGACAGGATCTGGGGCCAACGTCCTGACTTTC. This chain joins TRBV2 and TRBJ2-6; 8 bases line up with TRBD1. The CDR3 is 16 residues long. Unmatched junction bases numbered 7, after V lost 8 bases and J lost 1 base. Germline-derived CDR1 and CDR2 are SNHLY and FYNNEI. Filled out from reference TRBV2 and TRBJ2-6, the complete variable domain reads EPEVTQTPSHQVTQMGQEVILRCVPISNHLYFYWYRQILGQKVEFLVSFYNNEISEKSEIFDDQFSVERPDGSNFTLKIRSTKLEDSAMYFCASGPGTGSGANVLTFGAGSRLTVL.

This clone has a single count. The CDR3 loop reads CASSLGDFNSGETQYF. DNA for the CDR3: TGTGCCAGCAGCTTGGGGGACTTCAACTCCGGAGAGACCCAGTACTTC. The chain is built from TRBV5-8 and TRBJ2-5, with D perhaps TRBD2 (6 bases). The V end lost 0 bases, the J end lost 4 bases, and 16 bases lay between the germline ends. Germline CDR1 is SGHTS and CDR2 is YDEGEE. The CDR3 covers 16 residues.

This rearrangement joins TRBV6-5 to TRBJ1-1; D gene uncertain. The CDR3 has 15 residues. The V end was cut by 0 bases, the J end by 0 bases, with 8 bases between. The germline V gene encodes CDR1 MNHEY and CDR2 SVGAGI. The CDR3 spells CASSYSEDLNTEAFF. CDR3 nucleotide sequence: TGTGCCAGCAGTTACTCGGAGGACTTGAACACTGAAGCTTTCTTT.

This clone appeared a single time. The chain employs TRBV30 and TRBJ2-5, with unresolved D. CDR3 length equals 11 residues. Germline V gene data show CDR1 as GTSNPN and CDR2 as SVGIG (reference sequence). Deletions cut 0 bases from V and 5 bases from J, with 4 bases between. CDR3 in amino acids: CAWSVSETQYF. The CDR3 DNA reads as TGTGCCTGGAGTGTCTCCGAGACCCAGTACTTC.

The genes are TRBV27 and TRBJ2-7, with no clear D. Germline loops: CDR1 MNHEY, CDR2 SMNVEV (reference sequence). This CDR3 comprises 13 residues. Deletions cut 3 bases from V and 2 bases from J, with 8 bases between. CDR3: CASSFQSTYEQYF. The CDR3 region has the DNA TGTGCCAGCAGTTTCCAGTCAACCTACGAGCAGTACTTC.

The rearrangement uses TRBV5-6 and TRBJ1-2; 9 positions match TRBD1. V shed 3 bases, J shed 2 bases, and the junction held 8 bases outside the gene matches. Germline V lookup: CDR1 SGHDT, CDR2 YYEEEE. CDR3 length equals 16 residues. CDR3 in amino acids: CASSYRDREGNYGYTF. CDR3 DNA: TGTGCCAGCAGCTACCGGGACAGGGAAGGGAACTATGGCTACACCTTC.

The genes are TRBV27 and TRBJ2-7; TRBD2 aligns across 7 bases. The ends lost 6 bases at V and 6 bases at J; junction bases unmatched: 8. The CDR3 is 13 amino acids. Germline CDR1 reads MNHEY; CDR2 reads SMNVEV (reference sequence). The CDR3 is CASRTPGGGEQYF. In nucleotides, the CDR3 is TGTGCCAGCAGGACGCCGGGGGGTGGCGAGCAGTACTTC.

In its sample, this clone was seen once. The rearrangement uses TRBV9 and TRBJ1-2; TRBD1 aligns across 8 bases. This CDR3 region has 14 residues. Germline V gene sequence: CDR1 SGDLS, CDR2 YYNGEE. J was trimmed by 4 bases and V by 7 bases; bases with no gene match: 9. For the CDR3, the DNA is TGTGCCAGCTCAGACGGGACAGGCCTCTATGGCTACACCTTC. It codes for CASSDGTGLYGYTF. The whole variable domain, remainder taken from reference TRBV9 and TRBJ1-2, is DSGVTQTPKHLITATGQRVTLRCSPRSGDLSVYWYQQSLDQGLQFLIQYYNGEERAKGNILERFSAQQFPDLHSELNLSSLELGDSALYFCASSDGTGLYGYTFGSGTRLTVV.

The chain is built from TRBV19 and TRBJ2-7; the D is unclear. CDR3 length: 13 residues. The V and J ends lost 7 bases and 2 bases respectively, with 12 bases between them. In germline, CDR1 is LNHDA, CDR2 SQIVND (reference sequence). This CDR3 is CASNPTGTYEQYF. CDR3 DNA: TGTGCCAGTAACCCGACGGGTACCTACGAGCAGTACTTC.

CDR3 in amino acids: CATSTSGTLYEQYF. Here the CDR3 DNA reads TGTGCCACCAGCACTTCCGGGACACTTTACGAGCAGTACTTC. J is TRBJ2-7 and V is TRBV15; D perhaps matches TRBD1 (6 bases). This CDR3 has 14 residues. Trimming shortened V by 4 bases and J by 4 bases, and 14 bases separated the two germline ends. CDR1 is LNHNV, CDR2 YYDKDF, per germline (reference sequence).

J is TRBJ1-2 and V is TRBV10-3; 7 bases are shared with TRBD1. Losses at the gene ends were 6 bases for V and 3 bases for J; bases not matched to a gene: 1. Germline loops: CDR1 ENHRY, CDR2 SYGVKD. This CDR3 region has 12 residues. In DNA, the CDR3 is TGTGCCATCAGCCAGGGGGACTATGGCTACACCTTC. Translation: CAISQGDYGYTF.

This clone was counted a few times. The chain combines TRBV19 with TRBJ2-2, with a tentative D call TRBD2 (5 bases). Trimming removed 2 bases from V and 3 bases from J, with 10 bases in between. Per the germline V gene, CDR1 is LNHDA and CDR2 is SQIVND (reference sequence). This CDR3 region has 15 residues. The CDR3, as DNA: TGTGCCAGTAGTATACCAGCGGACTACACCGGGGAGCTGTTTTTT. This sequence encodes CASSIPADYTGELFF. Supplemented by reference TRBV19 and TRBJ2-2, the full variable domain reads DGGITQSPKYLFRKEGQNVTLSCEQNLNHDAMYWYRQDPGQGLRLIYYSQIVNDFQKGDIAEGYSVSREKKESFPLTVTSAQKNPTAFYLCASSIPADYTGELFFGEGSRLTVL.

The genes are TRBV27 and TRBJ1-5, with TRBD1 as a possible D gene (5 bases). The CDR3 sequence is 15 residues long. Trimming removed 2 bases at V and 5 bases at J, with 13 bases between. The germline V gene encodes CDR1 MNHEY and CDR2 SMNVEV (reference sequence). The CDR3 DNA follows: TGTGCCAGCAGTTTAGGGCAGGGAATTCATCAGCCCCAGCATTTT. Translated, it gives CASSLGQGIHQPQHF.

The V and J genes are TRBV5-1 and TRBJ2-5; 7 bases agree with TRBD1. The end of the DNA is better explained by TRBJ2-7, so the J call may be wrong. The germline gives CDR1 SGHRS, CDR2 YFSETQ. This CDR3 is built from 16 residues. The CDR3 DNA is TGCGCCAGCAGCACCGGGACAGCCTCGACCCTCTACGAGCAGTACTTC. The encoded protein is CASSTGTASTLYEQYF.

The V call is TRBV5-6, the J call TRBJ1-2; no clear D gene. This CDR3 region has 16 residues. CDR1 is SGHDT and CDR2 is YYEEEE in the germline V gene. The ends were cut back, 0 bases at V and 5 bases at J, with 17 bases in the middle. The CDR3, as DNA: TGTGCCAGCAGCTTGGTCGCGGTCCCCCGCGGGTATGGCTACACCTTC. As protein: CASSLVAVPRGYGYTF.

This chain uses TRBV4-1 with TRBJ2-3, with 9 bases that match TRBD2. Per germline, CDR1 MGHRA and CDR2 YSYEKL. The CDR3 length is 16 residues. With V trimmed by 1 base and J by 1 base, 3 bases remained unmatched. DNA for the CDR3: TGCGCCAGCAGCCAAGGGAGCGGGGGGCGCACAGATACGCAGTATTTT. Translating gives CASSQGSGGRTDTQYF.

The chain uses TRBV6-5 and TRBJ2-7; possible D gene TRBD2, 5 bases. The germline V and J ends were trimmed by 7 bases and 11 bases, with 15 bases remaining between them. Germline CDR1 reads MNHEY; CDR2 reads SVGAGI. The CDR3 runs to 11 residues. CDR3 sequence: CASTHERVEYF. In DNA, the CDR3 is TGTGCCAGCACCCACGAGAGGGTTGAGTACTTC.

V is TRBV5-6 and J is TRBJ2-7, with a weak D call TRBD2 (6 bases). Germline lookup yields CDR1 SGHDT and CDR2 YYEEEE. Trimming left V 5 bases short and J 2 bases short, with 20 bases between. The CDR3 totals 16 residues. Here the CDR3 DNA reads TGTGCCAGCAGATCGGGCGGCGGAGGGAGGCCCTACGAGCAGTACTTC. It is translated as CASRSGGGGRPYEQYF.

V and J are TRBV7-6 and TRBJ1-3; 7 bases align to TRBD1. V was clipped by 4 bases and J by 0 bases; unmatched bases: 3. The CDR3 loop spans 15 amino acids. Germline CDR1 reads SGHVS; CDR2 reads FNYEAQ. In nucleotides, the CDR3 is TGTGCCAGCAGCTCACGGGACAGCTCTGGAAACACCATATATTTT. This sequence encodes CASSSRDSSGNTIYF.

The chain carries TRBV6-5 and TRBJ2-2, with TRBD1 as a possible D gene (6 bases). CDR1 and CDR2 (germline): MNHEY, SVGAGI. Trimming removed 7 bases from V and 6 bases from J, with 9 bases in between. This CDR3 has 12 amino acids. In DNA form, the CDR3 reads TGTGCCAGCAAGGGACATCCCGGGGAGCTGTTTTTT. This codes for CASKGHPGELFF.